These 19 T cell receptor beta chains were all obtained from the same sample, sequenced in a study of naive and memory T cell subsets. Noted treatment: skin biopsy from PPD injection site in Mantoux-positive individual. TCR cDNA received a 3' ligated oligonucleotide that carried a UMI. Amplification of ligated cDNA took four PCR rounds with SP2 and nested alpha and beta constant primers. Using its own MiXCR run on the UMI-ligation and nested PCR reads, TCRdb lists one record per CDR3 protein. In the table there are fewer than 35,000 distinct CDR3 sequences, about 6.2% of which are singletons. Sample: skin, taken from a tuberculin skin test site. These receptors were taken from an adult in good health.

At least ten counts were recorded for this clonotype. A much larger clone is a single base away; this may be a read error. V and J are TRBV7-8 and TRBJ2-7, with 7 bases lining up with TRBD1. Trimming cost V 6 bases and J 6 bases; bases outside gene matches: 14. The CDR3 extends over 15 amino acids. Germline assignment: CDR1 SGHVS and CDR2 FQNEAQ. CDR3 sequence (DNA): TGTGCCAGCAGTCCTGGGACAGTTTTTTTAGGCGAGCAGTACTTC. Translated: CASSPGTVFLGEQYF.

This chain links TRBV4-2 with TRBJ2-2, with 9 bases that match TRBD2. The CDR3 is made up of 16 amino acids. The J segment lost 4 bases and the V segment lost 7 bases, leaving 10 bases of the junction unmatched. Germline assignment: CDR1 LGHNA and CDR2 YNFKEQ. CDR3 bases: TGTGCCAGCACCCGAAGCCGGCGGGGGGGCACCGGGGAGCTGTTTTTT. Its translation is CASTRSRRGGTGELFF.

This clonotype was seen repeatedly, ten times or more. The junction differs from germline at one of its ends, possibly a read error. The V gene is TRBV29-1, the J gene TRBJ1-1; D is perhaps TRBD1 (6 bases). This CDR3 is built from 10 residues. From germline, CDR1 is SQVTM and CDR2 ANQGSEA. The CDR3 bases are TGCAGCGCTGATGACAGGCCCCAGCGATGG. It yields the protein CSADDRPQRW.

This clonotype was counted many times. The V call is TRBV6-5, the J call TRBJ1-1; weak D call: TRBD1 (5 bases). The CDR3 is 12 amino acids. The V and J ends lost 2 bases and 6 bases respectively, with 7 bases between them. The V gene's germline CDR1 is MNHEY and CDR2 SVGAGI. This chain's CDR3 is CASSYPGAEAFF. DNA for the CDR3: TGTGCCAGCAGTTACCCGGGGGCTGAAGCTTTCTTT.

The sample holds a few counts of this clonotype. The V and J genes are TRBV11-2 and TRBJ2-2; TRBD2 matches 11 bases. V trimming: 2 bases; J trimming: 4 bases; junction bases outside the gene matches: 15. CDR3 length equals 20 residues. Germline V gene data show CDR1 as SGHAT and CDR2 as FQNNGV. CDR3 DNA sequence: TGTGCCAGCAGCTTACTAGCGGGGGGAAAAACAGCACCGACCACCGGGGAGCTGTTTTTT. Translation: CASSLLAGGKTAPTTGELFF.

CDR3 nucleotides: TGTGCCAGCAGCGTAGGCGAATTGAACACTGAAGCTTTCTTT. Its translation is CASSVGELNTEAFF. The J gene is TRBJ1-1, the V gene TRBV9; D gene unclear. The CDR3 length is 14 residues. The V end lost 0 bases, the J end lost 0 bases, and 6 bases lay between the germline ends. Germline V CDR1 and CDR2: SGDLS, YYNGEE.

This clonotype appeared a few times. V usage is TRBV7-2 and J usage is TRBJ2-5; perhaps D is TRBD1 or TRBD2 (6 bases each). Trimming stripped 1 base from V and 3 bases from J, with 12 bases between. This CDR3 comprises 15 residues. Germline V gives CDR1 SGHTA, CDR2 FQGNSA. The CDR3 reads CASSLVTGGEETQYF. The CDR3 region has the DNA TGTGCCAGCAGCTTAGTGACAGGAGGGGAAGAGACCCAGTACTTC.

This clonotype was picked up many times. This sequence joins TRBV25-1 and TRBJ2-7; TRBD1 matches at 9 bases. The junction had 6 bases not matched to a gene; V was cut back by 2 bases and J by 4 bases. Germline V gives CDR1 MGHDK, CDR2 SYGVNS. This CDR3 region has 15 residues. The CDR3 protein is CASSETGDRVYEQYF. The CDR3 coding sequence is TGTGCCAGCAGTGAAACAGGGGACAGGGTATACGAGCAGTACTTC.

CDR3 in amino acids: CASSPPGGGGDTQYF. The CDR3 bases are TGTGCCAGCAGCCCCCCCGGGGGGGGCGGGGATACGCAGTATTTT. The chain has TRBV9 and TRBJ2-3, with TRBD2 matching 8 bases. The CDR3 has 15 residues. Germline V gives CDR1 SGDLS, CDR2 YYNGEE. Losses at the gene ends were 4 bases for V and 6 bases for J; bases not matched to a gene: 10.

This clonotype has at least ten counts. The V gene is TRBV2, the J gene TRBJ2-3; a possible D gene is TRBD1 (5 bases). Germline values: CDR1 SNHLY, CDR2 FYNNEI. This CDR3 region has 14 residues. The V end lost 7 bases, the J end lost 0 bases, and 11 bases lay between the germline ends. The CDR3 sequence is CASIRGLSTDTQYF. CDR3 sequence (DNA): TGTGCCAGCATAAGGGGCCTTAGCACAGATACGCAGTATTTT.

Note on this clonotype: A read error may be the cause here, since a much bigger clone is one base away. The rearrangement joins TRBV18 to TRBJ2-4; a weak D match, TRBD1 (5 bases). This CDR3 contains 17 residues. Germline V gene sequence: CDR1 KGHSH, CDR2 LQKENI. The V end was cut by 3 bases, the J end by 0 bases, with 15 bases between. This CDR3 is CASSPRVQRLAKNIQYF. CDR3 nucleotide sequence: TGTGCCAGCTCACCCAGGGTTCAACGTCTAGCCAAAAACATTCAGTACTTC.

Of note for this clonotype: A much larger clone lies one base from this, so it may be a read error. The chain has TRBV27 and TRBJ1-1, with 12 bases aligning to TRBD1. The germline gives CDR1 MNHEY, CDR2 SMNVEV (reference sequence). The CDR3 is made up of 18 amino acids. J lost 4 bases, V lost 8 bases, and 17 bases had no gene match. In nucleotides, the CDR3 is TGTGCCAGCGGGGGACAGGGGGCGGGGTGGGTTGCGGTCACTGAAGCTTTCTTT. Residues: CASGGQGAGWVAVTEAFF.

This clonotype has at least ten counts. The V gene is TRBV27, the J gene TRBJ2-2; no reliable D call. Trimming cost V 5 bases and J 5 bases, with 9 bases left between them. Germline V gives CDR1 MNHEY, CDR2 SMNVEV (reference sequence). This CDR3 spans 13 amino acids. CDR3 coding DNA: TGTGCCAGCAGTCCCCAAACGACCGGGGAGCTGTTTTTT. It is translated as CASSPQTTGELFF.

The rearrangement joins TRBV7-9 to TRBJ1-2, with D tentatively TRBD1 (6 bases). Germline lookup yields CDR1 SEHNR and CDR2 FQNEAQ (reference sequence). The ends were cut back, 5 bases at V and 0 bases at J, with 19 bases in the middle. This CDR3 comprises 17 residues. The CDR3 region is CASSGLGGPSTNYGYTF. The CDR3 DNA sequence: TGTGCCAGCAGCGGACTGGGGGGGCCCTCTACTAACTATGGCTACACCTTC.

In its sample, this clonotype was seen many times. V usage is TRBV19 and J usage is TRBJ2-2; the match to TRBD1 covers 9 bases. Germline assignment: CDR1 LNHDA and CDR2 SQIVND (reference sequence). V dropped 7 bases and J dropped 3; count of bases not matched to a gene: 6. The CDR3 runs to 15 residues. Written as DNA, the CDR3 is TGTGCCAGTATAGAGGACAGGGGCTACACCGGGGAGCTGTTTTTT. Translation: CASIEDRGYTGELFF.

This clonotype was observed many times. J is TRBJ2-5 and V is TRBV5-1, with unresolved D. The CDR3 has 14 residues. Deletions cut 0 bases from V and 1 base from J, with 7 bases between. Germline loops: CDR1 SGHRS, CDR2 YFSETQ. Here the CDR3 DNA reads TGCGCCAGCAGCTTGGCCGAGGTCCAAGAGACCCAGTACTTC. Amino acids: CASSLAEVQETQYF.

This clonotype came up many times. The chain carries TRBV29-1 and TRBJ2-1; 8 positions agree with TRBD1. The CDR3 contains 14 residues. Losses at the gene ends were 5 bases for V and 2 bases for J; bases not matched to a gene: 5. Germline V gene lookup returns CDR1 SQVTM and CDR2 ANQGSEA. DNA for the CDR3: TGCAGCGTTCTTGGGACAGGAGCCTACAATGAGCAGTTCTTC. It translates to CSVLGTGAYNEQFF.

As DNA, the CDR3 is TGTGCCAGCAGCTTAGCTGTGGGGGCTAACTGCAATGAGCAGTTCTTC. Translating it yields CASSLAVGANCNEQFF. The chain is built from TRBV7-9 and TRBJ2-1; TRBD1 is a possible D gene (6 bases). Between the trimmed V and J ends, which lost 0 bases and 6 bases, there was a span of 15 bases. This CDR3 has 16 residues. Germline V lookup: CDR1 SEHNR, CDR2 FQNEAQ (reference sequence).

The V call is TRBV2, the J call TRBJ2-7, with D perhaps matching TRBD1 or TRBD2 (5 bases each). Germline V gene sequence: CDR1 SNHLY, CDR2 FYNNEI. There are 15 residues in the CDR3. V was shortened by 3 bases and J by 3 bases, with 15 bases between the two germline ends. CDR3 protein: CASSDYGAKRYEQYF. CDR3 nucleotide sequence: TGTGCCAGCAGTGATTACGGGGCTAAACGCTACGAGCAGTACTTC.